Listed here is a single T cell receptor (beta chain). What it recognizes is unknown. The sample originates from a study of cytomegalovirus exposure and HLA in healthy donors. Whole-study findings and limits: There were some V segments, including TRBV6-2 and TRBV6-3, excluded as indistinguishable.

Both 60 Vbeta primers and 13 Jbeta primers went into the PCR. This table comes from immunoSEQ multiplex PCR, and its TCRdb copy is limited to in-frame clones, with some not included. The sample lists about 120,000 clones; 75% to 90% were seen once. Germline V gives CDR1 SQVTM, CDR2 ANQGSEA. CDR3 length: 14 amino acids. Between the trimmed V and J ends, which lost 7 bases and 4 bases, there was a span of 19 bases. The sample taken for sequencing was PBMCs. The TCR originated in a man aged 25-40 years in good health and CMV-seropositive. J is TRBJ1-1 and V is TRBV29-1; the D gene is possibly TRBD1 (5 bases). CDR3 residues: CSAEGGGAGTEAFF. The CDR3 DNA sequence: TGCAGCGCGGAGGGTGGCGGGGCTGGCACTGAAGCTTTCTTT.